The 7 T cell receptor beta chains presented below share a single source sample, sequenced in a study of CD8+CD57+ T cells in acquired aplastic anemia. Sequencing involved patients with CD8+CD57+ cell expansion previously shown by flow cytometry. Profiling of TCR beta VDJ combinations and CDR3 sequences used genomic DNA as template. TCRdb itself ran the reads through MiXCR, one entry per CDR3 protein. The sample contains just over 450,000 distinct CDR3 sequences, less than 35% of which appear only once. Sequenced sample: sorted CD4+, CD8+, or CD8+CD57+ T cells (not recorded which) from PBMCs. Receptor source: a human donor with aplastic anemia.

The chain uses TRBV5-4 and TRBJ2-7; 11 positions agree with TRBD2. This CDR3 has 16 residues. With V trimmed by 0 bases and J by 5 bases, 7 bases remained unmatched. Germline CDR1 is SGHNT and CDR2 is YYREEE (reference sequence). CDR3 region: CASSLDPTSGMHEQYF. As DNA, the CDR3 is TGTGCCAGCAGCTTGGACCCGACTAGCGGGATGCACGAGCAGTACTTC.

This clonotype was observed a few times. This chain uses TRBV10-3 with TRBJ2-7; 12 bases are shared with TRBD2. The CDR3 covers 15 residues. J lost 0 bases, V lost 4 bases, and 1 base had no gene match. CDR1 and CDR2 (germline): ENHRY, SYGVKD. The CDR3 reads CAISGTSGDSYEQYV. The CDR3 DNA sequence: TGTGCCATCAGTGGGACTAGCGGGGACTCCTACGAGCAGTACGTC.

The gene calls are TRBV14 and TRBJ1-6, with TRBD1 matching 7 bases. The CDR3 has 16 amino acids. Per germline, CDR1 SGHDN and CDR2 FVKESK. After removal of 4 bases from V and 4 bases from J, the junction contained 7 bases not matched to a gene. The CDR3 reads CASSLQGNFYNSPLHF. The CDR3 region has the DNA TGTGCCAGCAGCCTACAGGGGAATTTTTATAATTCACCCCTCCACTTT.

V is TRBV29-1 and J is TRBJ1-5, with 10 bases lining up with TRBD1. The V gene end was trimmed by 7 bases and the J gene end by 4 bases; junction bases not matched to a gene: 7. The CDR3 has 14 residues. Germline lookup yields CDR1 SQVTM and CDR2 ANQGSEA. CDR3 residues: CSAQTGGENQPQHF. DNA for the CDR3: TGCAGCGCGCAGACAGGGGGCGAAAATCAGCCCCAGCATTTT.

The J gene is TRBJ1-5, the V gene TRBV13; TRBD1 matches at 9 bases. The CDR3 runs 16 residues. Germline values: CDR1 PRHDT, CDR2 FYEKMQ (reference sequence). V dropped 3 bases and J dropped 4; count of bases not matched to a gene: 7. CDR3 region: CASSLASGTGNQPQHF. As DNA, the CDR3 is TGTGCCAGCAGCTTGGCCTCCGGGACAGGGAATCAGCCCCAGCATTTT.

This chain connects TRBV7-9 to TRBJ2-5; 8 bases are a match to TRBD2. Germline V CDR1 and CDR2: SEHNR, FQNEAQ (reference sequence). CDR3 length equals 15 residues. J gave up 5 bases and V 1 base, and 6 bases lay outside the gene matches. The DNA for the CDR3 is TGTGCCAGCAGCTTAGGGGGACTAGGAAGGGAGACCCAGTACTTC. Translated: CASSLGGLGRETQYF.

This clonotype was detected many times. The genes are TRBV7-6 and TRBJ2-1; D tentatively reads TRBD1 or TRBD2 (5 bases each). V lost 4 bases and J 7 bases, leaving 14 bases between the germline ends. Germline V gene data show CDR1 as SGHVS and CDR2 as FNYEAQ. The CDR3 is 14 amino acids. Here the CDR3 reads CASSSGASWNEQFF. CDR3 DNA sequence: TGTGCCAGCAGCTCCGGGGCTAGCTGGAATGAGCAGTTCTTC.